Sequencing of this TCR beta chain was carried out in a study of CD8 T cells in ankylosing spondylitis. This clonotype has a count of ten or more. The antigen remains unidentified. Each TCR beta library was made by quantitative 5'-RACE that incorporated molecular barcodes. TCRdb reprocessed the 5' RACE reads with MiXCR, giving one entry per CDR3 protein. This repertoire shows 250,000 to 400,000 distinct CDR3 sequences, 11% found once; its top ten account for 9.1%. Findings and caveats of the study: Eight highly homologous variants formed a TCR beta motif that appeared characteristic of ankylosing spondylitis blood. Disease-linked clones bore a CD8+ phenotype and were relatively rare in peripheral blood.

Germline V gene data show CDR1 as SEHNR and CDR2 as FQNEAQ (reference sequence). V gave up 2 bases and J gave up 5 bases, with 15 bases separating them. The CDR3 has 15 amino acids. The genes are TRBV7-9 and TRBJ2-5; a possible D gene is TRBD1 (6 bases). Sequencing was performed on blood, either unsorted or a sorted T cell fraction (not recorded which). The clonotype comes from a female donor with ankylosing spondylitis or in good health (not recorded which). The CDR3 DNA follows: TGTGCCAGCAGCTTAATCTTGGGGGCTTCGGAGACCCAGTACTTC. Its protein product is CASSLILGASETQYF.